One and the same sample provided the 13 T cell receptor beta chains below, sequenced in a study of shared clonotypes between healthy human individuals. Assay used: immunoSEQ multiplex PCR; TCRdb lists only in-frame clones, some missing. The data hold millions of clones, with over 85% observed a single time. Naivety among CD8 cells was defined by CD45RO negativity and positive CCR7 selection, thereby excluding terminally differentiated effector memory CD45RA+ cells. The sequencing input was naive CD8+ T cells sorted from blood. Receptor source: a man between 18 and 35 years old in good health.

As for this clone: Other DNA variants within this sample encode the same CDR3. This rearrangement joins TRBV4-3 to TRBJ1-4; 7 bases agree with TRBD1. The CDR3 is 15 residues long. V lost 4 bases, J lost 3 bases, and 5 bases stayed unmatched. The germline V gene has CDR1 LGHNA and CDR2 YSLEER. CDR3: CASSRLQGSNEKLFF. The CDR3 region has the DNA TGCGCCAGCAGCCGTCTACAGGGGTCTAATGAAAAACTGTTTTTT.

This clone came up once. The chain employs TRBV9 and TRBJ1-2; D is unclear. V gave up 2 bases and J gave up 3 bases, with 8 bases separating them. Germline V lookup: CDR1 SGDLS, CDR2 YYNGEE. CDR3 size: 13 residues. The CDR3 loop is CASSVMADYGYTF. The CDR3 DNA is TGTGCCAGCAGCGTGATGGCCGACTATGGCTACACCTTC.

CDR3 in amino acids: CASSLGQGNFNEQFF. The CDR3 DNA reads TGTGCCAGCAGCTTGGGACAGGGGAATTTCAATGAGCAGTTCTTC. This chain links TRBV7-9 with TRBJ2-1; TRBD1 aligns across 10 bases. V lost 3 bases to trimming and J lost 6 bases; unmatched junction nucleotides: 5. Per germline, CDR1 SEHNR and CDR2 FQNEAQ (reference sequence). This CDR3 spans 15 amino acids.

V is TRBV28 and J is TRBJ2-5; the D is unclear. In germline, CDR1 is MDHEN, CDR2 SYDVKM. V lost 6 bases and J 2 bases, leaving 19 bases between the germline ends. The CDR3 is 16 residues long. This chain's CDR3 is CASSPTTPVGQETQYF. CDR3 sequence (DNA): TGTGCCAGCAGCCCAACCACCCCCGTGGGGCAAGAGACCCAGTACTTC.

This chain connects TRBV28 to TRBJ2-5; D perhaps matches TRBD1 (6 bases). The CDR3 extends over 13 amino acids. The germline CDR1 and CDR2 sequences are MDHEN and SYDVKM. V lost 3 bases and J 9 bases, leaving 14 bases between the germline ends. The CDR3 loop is CASSFYGAGAQYF. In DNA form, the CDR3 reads TGTGCCAGCAGTTTTTATGGGGCAGGGGCCCAGTACTTC.

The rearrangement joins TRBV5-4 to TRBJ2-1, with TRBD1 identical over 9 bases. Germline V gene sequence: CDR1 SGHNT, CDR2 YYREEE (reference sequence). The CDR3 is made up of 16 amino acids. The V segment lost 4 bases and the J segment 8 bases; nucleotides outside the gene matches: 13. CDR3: CASSLRTGTGWDEQFF. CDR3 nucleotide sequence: TGTGCCAGCAGCCTAAGGACCGGGACAGGGTGGGATGAGCAGTTCTTC.

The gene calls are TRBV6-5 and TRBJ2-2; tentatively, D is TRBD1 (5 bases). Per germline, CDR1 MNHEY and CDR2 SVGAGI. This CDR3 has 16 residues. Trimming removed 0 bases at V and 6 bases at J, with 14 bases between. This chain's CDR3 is CASSYSWGEFPGELFF. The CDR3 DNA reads TGTGCCAGCAGTTACTCGTGGGGCGAATTTCCCGGGGAGCTGTTTTTT.

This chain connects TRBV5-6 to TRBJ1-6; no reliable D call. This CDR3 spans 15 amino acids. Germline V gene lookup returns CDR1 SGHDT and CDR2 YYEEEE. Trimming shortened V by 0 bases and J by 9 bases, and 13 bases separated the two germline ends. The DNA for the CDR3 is TGTGCCAGCAGCTTGGGTTCGGGGTTTGGTTCACCCCTCCACTTT. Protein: CASSLGSGFGSPLHF. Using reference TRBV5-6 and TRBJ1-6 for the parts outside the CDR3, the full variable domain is DAGVTQSPTHLIKTRGQQVTLRCSPKSGHDTVSWYQQALGQGPQFIFQYYEEEERQRGNFPDRFSGHQFPNYSSELNVNALLLGDSALYLCASSLGSGFGSPLHFGNGTRLTVT.

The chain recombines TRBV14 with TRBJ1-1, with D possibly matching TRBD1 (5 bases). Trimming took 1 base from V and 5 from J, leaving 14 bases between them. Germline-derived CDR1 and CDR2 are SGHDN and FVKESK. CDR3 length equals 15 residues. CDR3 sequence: CASSQAGTPVTEAFF. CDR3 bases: TGTGCCAGCAGCCAAGCCGGGACTCCGGTAACTGAAGCTTTCTTT.

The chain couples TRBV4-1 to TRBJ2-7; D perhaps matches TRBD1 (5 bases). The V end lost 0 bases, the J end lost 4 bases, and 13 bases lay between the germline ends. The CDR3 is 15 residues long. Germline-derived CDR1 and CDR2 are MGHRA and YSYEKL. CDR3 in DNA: TGCGCCAGCAGCCAAGATTGGGCAGGGATTTACGAGCAGTACTTC. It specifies CASSQDWAGIYEQYF.

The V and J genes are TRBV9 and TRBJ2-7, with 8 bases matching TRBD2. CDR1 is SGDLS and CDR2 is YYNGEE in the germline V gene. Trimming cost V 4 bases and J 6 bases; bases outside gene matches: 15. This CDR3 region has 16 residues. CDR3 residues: CASSPTGGLVTSEQYF. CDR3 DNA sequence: TGTGCCAGCAGCCCCACCGGGGGACTAGTTACGTCCGAGCAGTACTTC.

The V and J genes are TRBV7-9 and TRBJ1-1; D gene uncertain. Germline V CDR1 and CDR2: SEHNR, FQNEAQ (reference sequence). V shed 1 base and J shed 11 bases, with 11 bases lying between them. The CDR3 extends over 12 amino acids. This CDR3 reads CASSLGGVAAFF. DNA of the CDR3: TGTGCCAGCAGCTTAGGAGGAGTGGCGGCTTTCTTT.

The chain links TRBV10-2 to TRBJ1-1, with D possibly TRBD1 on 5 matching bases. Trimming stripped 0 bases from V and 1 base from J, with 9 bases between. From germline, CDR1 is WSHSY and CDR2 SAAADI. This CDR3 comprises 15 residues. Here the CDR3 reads CASSESVGGNTEAFF. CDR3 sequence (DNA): TGCGCCAGCAGTGAGTCGGTGGGGGGGAACACTGAAGCTTTCTTT.